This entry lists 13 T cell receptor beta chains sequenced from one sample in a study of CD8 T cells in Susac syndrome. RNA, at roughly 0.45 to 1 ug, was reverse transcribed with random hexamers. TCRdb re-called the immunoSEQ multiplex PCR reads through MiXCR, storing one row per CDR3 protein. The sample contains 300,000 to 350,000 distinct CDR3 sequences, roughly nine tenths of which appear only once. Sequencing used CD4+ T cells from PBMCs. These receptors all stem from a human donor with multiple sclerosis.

The CDR3 region has the DNA TGTGCCAGCAGCCCCGGCGCGGAACCCTCCTACGAGCAGTACTTC. Translating gives CASSPGAEPSYEQYF. This chain links TRBV9 with TRBJ2-7; D remains ambiguous. The CDR3 consists of 15 residues. V lost 4 bases to trimming and J lost 0 bases, with 14 bases between them. Germline lookup yields CDR1 SGDLS and CDR2 YYNGEE.

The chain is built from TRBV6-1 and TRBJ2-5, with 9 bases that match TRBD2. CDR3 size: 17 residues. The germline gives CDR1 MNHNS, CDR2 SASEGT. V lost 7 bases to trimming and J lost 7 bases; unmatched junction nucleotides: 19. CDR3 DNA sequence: TGTGCCAGCACTCAACTAGCGGGCAGCTTCCAGCAGACGACCCAGTACTTC. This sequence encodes CASTQLAGSFQQTTQYF.

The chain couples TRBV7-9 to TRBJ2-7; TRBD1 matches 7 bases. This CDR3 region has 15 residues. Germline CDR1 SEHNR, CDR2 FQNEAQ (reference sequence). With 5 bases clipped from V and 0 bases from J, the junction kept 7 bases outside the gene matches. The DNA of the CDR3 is TGTGCCAGCAGCCACGGACAGGCATTCTCCTACGAGCAGTACTTC. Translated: CASSHGQAFSYEQYF.

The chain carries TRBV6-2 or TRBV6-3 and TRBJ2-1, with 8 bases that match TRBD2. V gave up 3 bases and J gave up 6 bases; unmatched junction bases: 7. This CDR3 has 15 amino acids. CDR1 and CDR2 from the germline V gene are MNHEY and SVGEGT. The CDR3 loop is CASSYRAGGTNEQFF. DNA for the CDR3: TGTGCCAGCAGTTATCGGGCGGGAGGAACCAATGAGCAGTTCTTC.

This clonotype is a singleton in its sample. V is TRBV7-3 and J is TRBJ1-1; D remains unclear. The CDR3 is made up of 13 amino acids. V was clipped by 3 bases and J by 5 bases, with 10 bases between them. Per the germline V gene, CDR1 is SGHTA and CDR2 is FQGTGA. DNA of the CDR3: TGTGCCAGCAGCTTTGCGGTTGGGACTGAAGCTTTCTTT. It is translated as CASSFAVGTEAFF.

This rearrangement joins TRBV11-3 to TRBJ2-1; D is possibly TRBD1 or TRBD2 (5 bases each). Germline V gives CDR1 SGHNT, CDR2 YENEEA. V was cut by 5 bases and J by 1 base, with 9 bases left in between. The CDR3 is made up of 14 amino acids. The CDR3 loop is CASSLEGSYNEQFF. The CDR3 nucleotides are TGTGCCAGCAGCCTTGAGGGGTCCTACAATGAGCAGTTCTTC.

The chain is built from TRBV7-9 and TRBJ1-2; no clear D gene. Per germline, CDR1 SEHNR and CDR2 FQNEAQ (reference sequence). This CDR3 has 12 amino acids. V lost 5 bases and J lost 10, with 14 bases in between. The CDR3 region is CASSPHGADYTF. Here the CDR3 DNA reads TGTGCCAGCAGCCCCCATGGCGCTGACTACACCTTC.

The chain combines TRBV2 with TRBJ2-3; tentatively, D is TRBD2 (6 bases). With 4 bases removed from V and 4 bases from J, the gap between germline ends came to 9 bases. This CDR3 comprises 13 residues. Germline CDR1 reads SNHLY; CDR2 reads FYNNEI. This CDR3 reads CASSAGESDTQYF. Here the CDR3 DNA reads TGTGCCAGCAGTGCGGGAGAGTCAGATACGCAGTATTTT.

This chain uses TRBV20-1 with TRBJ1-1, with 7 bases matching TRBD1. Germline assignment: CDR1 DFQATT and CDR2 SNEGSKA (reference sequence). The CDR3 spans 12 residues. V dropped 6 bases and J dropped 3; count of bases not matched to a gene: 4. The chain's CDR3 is CSAWDRDTEAFF. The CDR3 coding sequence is TGCAGTGCATGGGACAGAGACACTGAAGCTTTCTTT.

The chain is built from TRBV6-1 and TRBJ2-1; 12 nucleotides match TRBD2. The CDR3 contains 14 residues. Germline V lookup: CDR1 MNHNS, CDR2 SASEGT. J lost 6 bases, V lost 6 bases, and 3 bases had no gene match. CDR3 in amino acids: CASRTSGSSNEQFF. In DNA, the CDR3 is TGTGCCAGCAGGACTAGCGGGAGTAGCAATGAGCAGTTCTTC.

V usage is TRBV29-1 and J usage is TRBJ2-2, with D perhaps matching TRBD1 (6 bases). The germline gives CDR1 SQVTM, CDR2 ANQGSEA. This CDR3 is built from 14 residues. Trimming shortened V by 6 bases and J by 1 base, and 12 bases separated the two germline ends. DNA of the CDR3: TGCAGCGTCCGTGGACAGTTGAACACCGGGGAGCTGTTTTTT. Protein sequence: CSVRGQLNTGELFF.

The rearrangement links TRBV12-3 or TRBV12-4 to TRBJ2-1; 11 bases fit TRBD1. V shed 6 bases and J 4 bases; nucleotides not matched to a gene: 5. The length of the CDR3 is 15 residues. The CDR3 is CASRRTGGQYNEQFF. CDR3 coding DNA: TGTGCCAGCAGAAGGACAGGGGGCCAATACAATGAGCAGTTCTTC.

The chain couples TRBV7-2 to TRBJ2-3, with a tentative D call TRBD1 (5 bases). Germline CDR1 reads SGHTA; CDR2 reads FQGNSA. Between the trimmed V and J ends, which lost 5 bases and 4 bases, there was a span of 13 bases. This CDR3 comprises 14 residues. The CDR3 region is CASSRATGPDTQYF. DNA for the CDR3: TGTGCCAGCAGCCGGGCCACAGGTCCAGATACGCAGTATTTT.